Listed below are T cell receptor beta chains from one sample, sequenced in a study of cytomegalovirus exposure and HLA in healthy donors. Profiled with immunoSEQ multiplex PCR; TCRdb holds only in-frame clones, not every one. Among over 150,000 clones listed, around 77% were seen once. The sequenced sample consisted of PBMCs. These receptors all stem from a man in his 60s in good health and CMV-seronegative. The CDR3 runs from the conserved cysteine through the conserved F or W. The order of the fields is CDR3 DNA, CDR3 protein, D gene, V gene, clone size, J gene. The D gene is left open where the match is weak. Size tells how often a clone was seen (once, few, many) or the class of an expanded clone, and some rows leave it out.

DNA: TGTGCCAGCAGCGTAGTAAGTCAGGGACTGAATGAGCAGTTCTTC
CDR3: CASSVVSQGLNEQFF
D: -
V: TRBV9
size: -
J: TRBJ2-1

DNA: TGTGCCAGCAGCCCAGGACAGGTTTCGTCTGGAAACACCATATATTTT
CDR3: CASSPGQVSSGNTIYF
D: TRBD1
V: TRBV11-1
size: -
J: TRBJ1-3

DNA: TGTGCCAGCAGCTACCTACCGAGACAAGCCTACGAGCAGTACTTC
CDR3: CASSYLPRQAYEQYF
D: -
V: TRBV5-6
size: -
J: TRBJ2-7

DNA: TGTGCCTGGAGCGGGACAGACCTTCAGGGCGAGCAGTACTTC
CDR3: CAWSGTDLQGEQYF
D: TRBD1
V: TRBV30
size: -
J: TRBJ2-7

DNA: TGTGCCAGCAGTAGGGACAGGGGGGCCTACGAGCAGTACTTC
CDR3: CASSRDRGAYEQYF
D: TRBD1
V: TRBV6-5
size: -
J: TRBJ2-7

DNA: TGTGCCTGGAGGGCCTCGGGGGATCAGCCCCAGCATTTT
CDR3: CAWRASGDQPQHF
D: -
V: TRBV30
size: -
J: TRBJ1-5

DNA: TGTGCCAGCAGGGCGCCGGGGGGAAACACCATATATTTT
CDR3: CASRAPGGNTIYF
D: -
V: TRBV6-1
size: -
J: TRBJ1-3

DNA: TGTGCCAGCACCCCCGACAGTTACTATGGCTACACCTTC
CDR3: CASTPDSYYGYTF
D: -
V: TRBV6-1
size: -
J: TRBJ1-2

DNA: TGTGCCAGCGGTTGGACAGGGACCTATGGCTACACCTTC
CDR3: CASGWTGTYGYTF
D: TRBD1
V: TRBV27
size: -
J: TRBJ1-2

DNA: TGTGCCAGCAGTACCCCGGAGTATGGCTACACCTTC
CDR3: CASSTPEYGYTF
D: -
V: TRBV6-6
size: -
J: TRBJ1-2

DNA: TGCGCCAGCAGCCAAGGGGACAGGGATGGTGAGACCCAGTACTTC
CDR3: CASSQGDRDGETQYF
D: TRBD1
V: TRBV4-1
size: -
J: TRBJ2-5

DNA: TGTGCCAGCAGCGGAGGACAGGGGCGTCCCGACTCATATAATTCACCCCTCCACTTT
CDR3: CASSGGQGRPDSYNSPLHF
D: TRBD1
V: TRBV9
size: few
J: TRBJ1-6

DNA: TGTGCCAGCAGCCGAGGGGCGGGGAGCTCCTACGAGCAGTACTTC
CDR3: CASSRGAGSSYEQYF
D: -
V: TRBV2
size: few
J: TRBJ2-7

DNA: TGTGCCAGCAGCTCCTCTACAGGGGACTATGGCTACACCTTC
CDR3: CASSSSTGDYGYTF
D: TRBD1
V: TRBV7-9
size: -
J: TRBJ1-2

DNA: TGCGCCAGCAGCTTGAGCGCAGATACGCAGTATTTT
CDR3: CASSLSADTQYF
D: -
V: TRBV5-1
size: -
J: TRBJ2-3

DNA: TGTGCCAGCAGTTACTCAGGGGCTGTAAATCAGCCCCAGCATTTT
CDR3: CASSYSGAVNQPQHF
D: -
V: TRBV6-5
size: -
J: TRBJ1-5

DNA: TGTGCCAGCAGTGGGCCCGGGGAGGGCGTCAAAAACATTCAGTACTTC
CDR3: CASSGPGEGVKNIQYF
D: TRBD2
V: TRBV2
size: few
J: TRBJ2-4

DNA: TGTGCCACCAGCAGAACTACGGGACAGGGCCATGGCTACACCTTC
CDR3: CATSRTTGQGHGYTF
D: TRBD1
V: TRBV15
size: -
J: TRBJ1-2

DNA: TGCGCCAGCAGCGCTACCCTGTGGAACTATGGCTACACCTTC
CDR3: CASSATLWNYGYTF
D: -
V: TRBV5-1
size: -
J: TRBJ1-2

DNA: TGTGCGACGGGACGACAGGTACACGAGCAGTACTTC
CDR3: CATGRQVHEQYF
D: -
V: TRBV6-6
size: -
J: TRBJ2-7

DNA: TGCGCCAGCAGCCAATGGGCCAATGAAAAACTGTTTTTT
CDR3: CASSQWANEKLFF
D: -
V: TRBV4-1
size: few
J: TRBJ1-4

DNA: TGTGCCAGCAGCTTAGGTTTTAGCGGGCGTGAGCAGTTCTTC
CDR3: CASSLGFSGREQFF
D: TRBD2
V: TRBV7-9
size: -
J: TRBJ2-1

DNA: TGTGCCTGGAATACCGCAGGGTTCGGAAACACCATATATTTT
CDR3: CAWNTAGFGNTIYF
D: -
V: TRBV30
size: -
J: TRBJ1-3

DNA: TGTGCCTGGGTGTCTGGACAGGGCTTCGGGGAGCTGTTTTTT
CDR3: CAWVSGQGFGELFF
D: TRBD1
V: TRBV30
size: -
J: TRBJ2-2

DNA: TGTGCCAGCAGCCAGGGGGCGAAAGAGACCCAGTACTTC
CDR3: CASSQGAKETQYF
D: TRBD1
V: TRBV11-2
size: -
J: TRBJ2-5

DNA: TGTGCCAGCAGCTTGGGGGTGGGACAAGCTAACTATGGCTACACCTTC
CDR3: CASSLGVGQANYGYTF
D: -
V: TRBV5-6
size: -
J: TRBJ1-2

DNA: TGTGCCAGCTCCCCGCAGCAAGGACTAGCGGGAGAAGAGACCCAGTACTTC
CDR3: CASSPQQGLAGEETQYF
D: TRBD2
V: TRBV18
size: -
J: TRBJ2-5

DNA: TGTGCCAGCAGCTTGGGTGGGACATCGGATTCACCCCTCCACTTT
CDR3: CASSLGGTSDSPLHF
D: -
V: TRBV5-5
size: -
J: TRBJ1-6

DNA: TGTGCCAGCTCACACCGGGAAGAAAGTTTGTTTTTT
CDR3: CASSHREESLFF
D: -
V: TRBV18
size: -
J: TRBJ1-4

DNA: TGTGCCAGCAGTTTATCAGGGGCGGATGAAAAACTGTTTTTT
CDR3: CASSLSGADEKLFF
D: -
V: TRBV27
size: -
J: TRBJ1-4

DNA: TGTGCCAGCAGCCAGAGACTAGCGCGAACCTACGAGCAGTACTTC
CDR3: CASSQRLARTYEQYF
D: TRBD2
V: TRBV7-8
size: -
J: TRBJ2-7

DNA: TGTGCCAGCGTTACAGGCGTTAGCACAGATACGCAGTATTTT
CDR3: CASVTGVSTDTQYF
D: -
V: TRBV6-6
size: -
J: TRBJ2-3

DNA: TGTGCCAGCAGCTTAGAAAGCCGTTCGGGCTACACCTTC
CDR3: CASSLESRSGYTF
D: -
V: TRBV11-2
size: -
J: TRBJ1-2

DNA: TGCAGCGTTAAGCGGCAGGGGGCAAGCTACGAGCAGTACTTC
CDR3: CSVKRQGASYEQYF
D: TRBD1
V: TRBV29-1
size: -
J: TRBJ2-7

DNA: TGTGCCAGCAGTGCCTACTTGGCGGGCTACGAGCAGTACTTC
CDR3: CASSAYLAGYEQYF
D: -
V: TRBV6-1
size: once
J: TRBJ2-7

DNA: TGTGCCAGCAGTGAGACTAGCGCAAACACCGGGGAGCTGTTTTTT
CDR3: CASSETSANTGELFF
D: TRBD2
V: TRBV2
size: -
J: TRBJ2-2

DNA: TGTGCCAGCAGCTTGGACAGGGACAATGAGCAGTTCTTC
CDR3: CASSLDRDNEQFF
D: TRBD1
V: TRBV7-7
size: few
J: TRBJ2-1

DNA: TGTGCCAGCAGCTTAGGCGGGGGGAGCTCCTACGAGCAGTACTTC
CDR3: CASSLGGGSSYEQYF
D: TRBD2
V: TRBV7-2
size: -
J: TRBJ2-7

DNA: TGTGTCAGAAGCTTAGAGTGCGGGAGCTCCTACAATGAGCAGTTCTTC
CDR3: CVRSLECGSSYNEQFF
D: -
V: TRBV7-5
size: -
J: TRBJ2-1

DNA: TGTGCCAGCATCCAGGACGGCGGGACTAACTCCTACAATGAGCAGTTCTTC
CDR3: CASIQDGGTNSYNEQFF
D: TRBD2
V: TRBV5-4
size: -
J: TRBJ2-1

DNA: TGTGCCAGCAGCTTAGGTGGGACTAGTTTATTCTACGAGCAGTACTTC
CDR3: CASSLGGTSLFYEQYF
D: TRBD2
V: TRBV11-1
size: -
J: TRBJ2-7

DNA: TGCGCCAGCAGCCACACTTCGCCAAGAGGCGGGAGCTCCTACGAGCAGTACTTC
CDR3: CASSHTSPRGGSSYEQYF
D: TRBD2
V: TRBV4-1
size: -
J: TRBJ2-7

DNA: TGCGCCAGCAGCTTGAGGCTAGCGCCCTACAATGAGCAGTTCTTC
CDR3: CASSLRLAPYNEQFF
D: -
V: TRBV5-1
size: -
J: TRBJ2-1

DNA: TGTGCCAGCACCTCACTAGCGGGGGGGCCTAGCGAGCAGTACTTC
CDR3: CASTSLAGGPSEQYF
D: TRBD2
V: TRBV6-1
size: once
J: TRBJ2-7

DNA: TGTGCCAGCAGCTTGACCGCCCCCGACCCGACAGGGAGCGAGCAGTACTTC
CDR3: CASSLTAPDPTGSEQYF
D: TRBD1
V: TRBV7-3
size: -
J: TRBJ2-7

DNA: TGTGCCAGCGGTACGACTAGCGGGGGGCCAGTCTACGAGCAGTACTTC
CDR3: CASGTTSGGPVYEQYF
D: TRBD2
V: TRBV5-6
size: -
J: TRBJ2-7

DNA: TGTGTCATCAGTGAGGCGGATAGCTCCTACAATGAGCAGTTCTTC
CDR3: CVISEADSSYNEQFF
D: -
V: TRBV10-3
size: -
J: TRBJ2-1

DNA: TGTGCCAGCAGTTCACCCAGGGCTAGCGGGGCCTACGAGCAGTACTTC
CDR3: CASSSPRASGAYEQYF
D: TRBD2
V: TRBV6-5
size: -
J: TRBJ2-7

DNA: TGTGCCAGCAGTTCCCGAGGTGAAAAACTGTTTTTT
CDR3: CASSSRGEKLFF
D: -
V: TRBV27
size: -
J: TRBJ1-4

DNA: TGTGCCAGTAGCCCAAACTTAGGACAGACTTTTAATGAAAAACTGTTTTTT
CDR3: CASSPNLGQTFNEKLFF
D: -
V: TRBV19
size: few
J: TRBJ1-4

DNA: TGTGCCAGCAGCTTAACCAGGACAGGGGCGCCAAACACCGGGGAGCTGTTTTTT
CDR3: CASSLTRTGAPNTGELFF
D: TRBD1
V: TRBV7-9
size: -
J: TRBJ2-2

DNA: TGTGCCAGCAGCTTATATCGGAGAGGTGGCGGGGGGAACACCGGGGAGCTGTTTTTT
CDR3: CASSLYRRGGGGNTGELFF
D: TRBD2
V: TRBV11-2
size: -
J: TRBJ2-2

DNA: TGTGCCAGCTCACCACGCCTAGCGCCGAGCACCGGGGAGCTGTTTTTT
CDR3: CASSPRLAPSTGELFF
D: -
V: TRBV18
size: -
J: TRBJ2-2

DNA: TGTGCCAGCAGCACGGGACAGGGGGCTTACACCGGGGAGCTGTTTTTT
CDR3: CASSTGQGAYTGELFF
D: TRBD1
V: TRBV5-6
size: -
J: TRBJ2-2

DNA: TGTGCCAGCAGCTTATACAGGCCAGGAGGAAACACCATATATTTT
CDR3: CASSLYRPGGNTIYF
D: -
V: TRBV11-2
size: -
J: TRBJ1-3